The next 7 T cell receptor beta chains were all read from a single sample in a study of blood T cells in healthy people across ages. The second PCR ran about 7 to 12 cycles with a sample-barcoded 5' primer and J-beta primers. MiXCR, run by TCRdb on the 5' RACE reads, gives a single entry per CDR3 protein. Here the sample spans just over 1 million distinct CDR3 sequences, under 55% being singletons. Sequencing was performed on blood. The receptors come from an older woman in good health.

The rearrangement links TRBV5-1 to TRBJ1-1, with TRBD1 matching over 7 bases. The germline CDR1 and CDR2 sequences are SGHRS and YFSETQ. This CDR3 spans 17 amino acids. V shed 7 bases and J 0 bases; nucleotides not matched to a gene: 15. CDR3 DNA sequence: TGCGCCAGCGGACCCAACAGGGGACCTCCTATGAACACTGAAGCTTTCTTT. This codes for CASGPNRGPPMNTEAFF.

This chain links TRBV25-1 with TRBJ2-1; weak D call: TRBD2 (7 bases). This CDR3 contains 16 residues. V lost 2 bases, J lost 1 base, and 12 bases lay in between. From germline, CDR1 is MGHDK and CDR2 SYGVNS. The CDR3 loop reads CASSELGGGSYNEQFF. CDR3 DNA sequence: TGTGCCAGCAGTGAACTAGGGGGGGGTTCCTACAATGAGCAGTTCTTC.

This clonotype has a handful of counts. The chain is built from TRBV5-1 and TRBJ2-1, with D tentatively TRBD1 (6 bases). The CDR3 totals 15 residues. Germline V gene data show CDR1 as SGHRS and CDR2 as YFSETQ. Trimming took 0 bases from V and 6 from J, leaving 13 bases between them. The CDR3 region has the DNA TGCGCCAGCAGCTTGGTTAGTGGGGGCATCAATGAGCAGTTCTTC. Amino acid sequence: CASSLVSGGINEQFF. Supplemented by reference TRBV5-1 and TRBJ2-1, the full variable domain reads KAGVTQTPRYLIKTRGQQVTLSCSPISGHRSVSWYQQTPGQGLQFLFEYFSETQRNKGNFPGRFSGRQFSNSRSEMNVSTLELGDSALYLCASSLVSGGINEQFFGPGTRLTVL.

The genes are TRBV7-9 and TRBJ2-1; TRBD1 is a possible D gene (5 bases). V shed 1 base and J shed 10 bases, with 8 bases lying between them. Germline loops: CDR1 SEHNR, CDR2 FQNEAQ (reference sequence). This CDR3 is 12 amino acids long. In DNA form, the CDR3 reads TGTGCCAGCAGCTTAGGACAGTTCGAGCAGTTCTTC. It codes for CASSLGQFEQFF.

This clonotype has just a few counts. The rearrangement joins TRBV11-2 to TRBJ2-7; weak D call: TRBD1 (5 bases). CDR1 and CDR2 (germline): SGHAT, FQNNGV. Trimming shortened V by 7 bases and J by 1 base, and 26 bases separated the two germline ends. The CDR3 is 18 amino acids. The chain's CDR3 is CASTSLFLDARTSYEQYF. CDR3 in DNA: TGTGCCAGCACGTCCCTCTTCCTAGACGCGAGGACATCCTACGAGCAGTACTTC.

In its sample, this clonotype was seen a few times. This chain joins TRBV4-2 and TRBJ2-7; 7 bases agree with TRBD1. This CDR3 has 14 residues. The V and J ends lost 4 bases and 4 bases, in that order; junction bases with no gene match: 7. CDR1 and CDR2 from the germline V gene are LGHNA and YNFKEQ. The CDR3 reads CASSPEQGLYEQYF. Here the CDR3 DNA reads TGTGCCAGCAGCCCCGAACAGGGGCTATACGAGCAGTACTTC.

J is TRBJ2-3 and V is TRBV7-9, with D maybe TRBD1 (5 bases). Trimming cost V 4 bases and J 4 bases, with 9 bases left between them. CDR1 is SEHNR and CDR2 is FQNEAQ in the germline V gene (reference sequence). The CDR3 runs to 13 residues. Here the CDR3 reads CASSSTVPDTQYF. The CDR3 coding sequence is TGTGCCAGCAGCTCGACAGTGCCAGATACGCAGTATTTT.